Sequencing of this TCR beta chain was carried out in a study of tumor-infiltrating lymphocytes in primary liver carcinoma. The overall study: Spanning 30 to 69 years of age, the patients were men and women. Each of the samples returned roughly 3.65 to 7.5 million productive TCRbeta reads (a yield similar across tissue types).

Note on this clonotype: A much bigger clone sits one base away, suggesting this may be a read error. Likely a read error: the CDR3 ends without its conserved phenylalanine or tryptophan.

TCR beta cDNA was prepared out of approximately 500 ng total RNA by means of a constant-region primer. A slightly modified ARM-PCR protocol with three nested multiplex PCR rounds produced these TCR beta libraries. TRBV1-TRBV30 forward and Cbeta reverse primers drove the first two approximately 10-cycle rounds. TCRdb ran MiXCR on the multiplex PCR reads and lists one entry per CDR3 protein. Of 310,000 or so distinct CDR3 sequences in the sample, approximately 64% were seen once. RNA was extracted from whole blood without cell sorting, alongside germline DNA. The CDR3 is 13 residues long. Trimming left V 0 bases short and J 8 bases short, with 10 bases between. Germline loops: CDR1 MNHEY, CDR2 SVGEGT.

Sequencing was done on a sample of peripheral blood. The chain joins TRBV6-2 or TRBV6-3 to TRBJ2-5, with D perhaps matching TRBD2 (5 bases). This clonotype was sampled from a man in his forties or fifties with primary liver carcinoma and hepatitis B virus infection. The CDR3, as DNA: TGTGCCAGCAGTTACTCGCAGAGGGATACCCAGTACTCC. This translates into CASSYSQRDTQYS.